This TCR beta chain was identified in a study of blood T cell repertoires in COVID-19. V lost 3 bases and J 4 bases, leaving 9 bases between the germline ends. The CDR3 extends over 13 amino acids. From germline, CDR1 is ENHRY and CDR2 SYGVKD. Produced via immunoSEQ multiplex PCR; TCRdb's table is partial and in-frame only. The sample shows 65,000 to 90,000 clones, around 87% of them seen only once. Sequenced: peripheral blood. The genes are TRBV10-3 and TRBJ1-2; no firm D call. The receptor was isolated from a woman aged 50 to 65 with active or convalescent COVID-19. In DNA, the CDR3 is TGTGCCATCAGTGACAGGCCGACCTATGGCTACACCTTC. It encodes CAISDRPTYGYTF.